This T cell receptor (beta chain) is from a study of blood T cell repertoires in COVID-19. Method: immunoSEQ multiplex PCR; TCRdb's copy keeps in-frame clones and lacks some. The data show 40,000 or so clones, around 85% seen once. This receptor was taken from a human donor with acute or convalescent COVID-19. The donor label of this sample is uncertain. The sequencing input was peripheral blood.

CDR3 loop: CASSAGQATNEKLFF. In nucleotides, the CDR3 is TGTGCCAGTAGTGCCGGACAAGCAACTAATGAAAAACTGTTTTTT. The V gene is TRBV19, the J gene TRBJ1-4; maybe TRBD1 (5 bases). The germline V and J ends were trimmed by 5 bases and 0 bases, with 10 bases remaining between them. From germline, CDR1 is LNHDA and CDR2 SQIVND (reference sequence). The CDR3 is 15 residues long.